The rows below give T cell receptor beta chains drawn from one sample of a study of T cell responses to AZD1222 COVID-19 vaccine. Only in-frame clones appear in the TCRdb table, and some are missing; sequencing was by immunoSEQ multiplex PCR. The sample carries about 94,000 clones, approximately 87% recorded once. This specimen was peripheral blood, taken 28 days after the second AZD1222 dose. These receptor sequences come from an adult who received the AZD1222 COVID-19 vaccine. CDR3s include the opening cysteine and the closing phenylalanine or tryptophan. D genes are given only for firm matches. Some rows mark clone size as missing; the rest say once, few, many or name a class of expanded clone.

NA	TRBV5-6	NA	TRBJ2-2	CASSPSTGVTGELFF	TGTGCCAGCAGTCCCTCCACCGGGGTCACCGGGGAGCTGTTTTTT
TRBD1	TRBV9	NA	TRBJ2-7	CASSRSPDRGSYEQYF	TGTGCCAGCAGCAGAAGTCCGGACAGGGGGTCCTACGAGCAGTACTTC
TRBD1	TRBV19	NA	TRBJ1-4	CASSIGTGAEKLFF	TGTGCCAGTAGTATTGGGACAGGGGCTGAAAAACTGTTTTTT
TRBD2	TRBV9	NA	TRBJ2-3	CASSVGGSVDTQYF	TGTGCCAGCAGCGTAGGCGGGAGCGTAGATACGCAGTATTTT
TRBD1	TRBV30	NA	TRBJ1-2	CAWRTGDYGYTF	TGTGCCTGGCGGACAGGGGACTATGGCTACACCTTC
NA	TRBV6-5	NA	TRBJ2-1	CASSHLYNEQFF	TGTGCCAGCAGTCACTTATACAATGAGCAGTTCTTC
TRBD1	TRBV5-1	NA	TRBJ2-7	CASSLEGGGDEQYF	TGCGCCAGCAGCTTGGAAGGGGGCGGCGACGAGCAGTACTTC
TRBD1	TRBV5-1	NA	TRBJ2-5	CASSPGQGGETQYF	TGCGCCAGCAGCCCGGGACAGGGGGGAGAGACCCAGTACTTC
NA	TRBV5-6	NA	TRBJ2-4	CASSSTPDSGENIQYF	TGTGCCAGCAGCTCGACCCCGGACAGCGGGGAAAACATTCAGTACTTC
NA	TRBV19	once	TRBJ1-5	CASSIGQGGYQPQHF	TGTGCCAGTAGTATAGGGCAGGGAGGGTATCAGCCCCAGCATTTT
TRBD2	TRBV6-4	NA	TRBJ2-5	CASSETSGSQETQYF	TGTGCCAGCAGTGAGACTAGCGGGAGCCAAGAGACCCAGTACTTC
TRBD2	TRBV19	NA	TRBJ2-2	CASRTSDWNTGELFF	TGTGCCAGTAGAACTAGCGATTGGAACACCGGGGAGCTGTTTTTT
NA	TRBV12-3/TRBV12-4	NA	TRBJ1-5	CASSAGTLQPQHF	TGTGCCAGCAGCGCCGGGACACTTCAGCCCCAGCATTTT
TRBD1	TRBV6-5	NA	TRBJ1-2	CASRVRQGKGYGYTF	TGTGCCAGCAGAGTCAGACAGGGGAAGGGCTATGGCTACACCTTC
NA	TRBV15	NA	TRBJ1-6	CATSRLRGDNSPLHF	TGTGCCACCAGCAGACTTAGGGGAGACAATTCACCCCTCCACTTT
NA	TRBV19	NA	TRBJ2-5	CASSSYDGLLLQETQYF	TGTGCCAGTAGTTCCTACGATGGCTTACTACTACAAGAGACCCAGTACTTC
NA	TRBV11-3	NA	TRBJ1-2	CASSLEGENYGYTF	TGTGCCAGCAGCTTAGAGGGGGAAAACTATGGCTACACCTTC
NA	TRBV2	NA	TRBJ2-7	CASSGGGNSPSYEQYF	TGTGCCAGCAGTGGGGGCGGGAACAGCCCCTCCTACGAGCAGTACTTC
NA	TRBV10-1	NA	TRBJ1-4	CASSEGKGGSVEKLFF	TGCGCCAGCAGTGAGGGGAAAGGCGGATCGGTTGAAAAACTGTTTTTT
NA	TRBV11-2	NA	TRBJ1-1	CASSLVGGGTEAFF	TGTGCCAGCAGCTTAGTAGGAGGAGGCACTGAAGCTTTCTTT
TRBD1	TRBV4-2	NA	TRBJ1-6	CASSLGDRVNSPLHF	TGTGCCAGCAGCCTGGGAGACAGGGTTAATTCACCCCTCCACTTT
TRBD2	TRBV2	NA	TRBJ2-7	CASSEERDRDSYEQYF	TGTGCCAGCAGTGAAGAGCGGGACCGAGACTCCTACGAGCAGTACTTC
NA	TRBV7-8	NA	TRBJ2-3	CASSFSAGTDTQYF	TGTGCCAGCAGCTTTAGCGCCGGCACAGATACGCAGTATTTT
NA	TRBV18	once	TRBJ1-5	CASSSQNANQPQHF	TGTGCCAGCTCATCTCAGAACGCCAATCAGCCCCAGCATTTT
NA	TRBV12-3/TRBV12-4	NA	TRBJ1-1	CASTGEGEEAFF	TGTGCCAGCACCGGGGAGGGCGAGGAGGCTTTCTTT
NA	TRBV7-9	NA	TRBJ1-1	CASSLGGQVNTEAFF	TGTGCCAGCAGCTTAGGGGGGCAAGTGAACACTGAAGCTTTCTTT
TRBD1	TRBV9	NA	TRBJ1-1	CASSVSGGTEAFF	TGTGCCAGCAGCGTATCAGGGGGCACTGAAGCTTTCTTT
TRBD1	TRBV7-2	NA	TRBJ2-7	CASSTAGTGPYEQYF	TGTGCCAGCAGCACAGCCGGGACAGGGCCATACGAGCAGTACTTC
NA	TRBV20-1	once	TRBJ2-5	CSARSGAQYF	TGCAGTGCTAGGAGTGGAGCCCAGTACTTC
TRBD2	TRBV7-2	NA	TRBJ2-5	CASSRTSGEQETQYF	TGTGCCAGCAGCCGGACTAGCGGGGAGCAAGAGACCCAGTACTTC
TRBD1	TRBV5-6	few	TRBJ2-7	CASRDGQGENYEQYF	TGTGCCAGCAGGGACGGACAGGGTGAAAACTACGAGCAGTACTTC
TRBD1	TRBV19	NA	TRBJ2-1	CASRRQGYDNEQFF	TGTGCCAGTAGACGACAGGGATACGACAATGAGCAGTTCTTC
NA	TRBV6-5	NA	TRBJ2-2	CASKGSRNTGELFF	TGTGCCAGCAAGGGGTCTAGGAACACCGGGGAGCTGTTTTTT
TRBD1	TRBV6-5	NA	TRBJ1-2	CASSQGARYGYTF	TGTGCCAGCAGCCAGGGGGCCCGCTATGGCTACACCTTC
NA	TRBV19	NA	TRBJ1-2	CASSNRDFGYGYTF	TGTGCCAGTAGTAACAGGGACTTTGGCTATGGCTACACCTTC
TRBD1	TRBV9	once	TRBJ1-6	CASSADRVYSPLHF	TGTGCCAGCAGCGCGGACAGGGTGTATTCACCCCTCCACTTT
TRBD1	TRBV7-2	NA	TRBJ1-1	CASSERQGPTEAFF	TGTGCCAGCAGCGAAAGACAGGGGCCCACTGAAGCTTTCTTT
NA	TRBV5-1	NA	TRBJ2-5	CASSLFRKETQYF	TGCGCCAGCAGCCTATTCAGGAAAGAGACCCAGTACTTC
TRBD2	TRBV6-2/TRBV6-3	NA	TRBJ2-1	CASSYSSGGARNEQFF	TGTGCCAGCAGTTACTCGAGCGGGGGGGCCCGCAATGAGCAGTTCTTC
NA	TRBV13	NA	TRBJ1-5	CASSLRDGQPQHF	TGTGCCAGCAGCTTACGGGACGGTCAGCCCCAGCATTTT
NA	TRBV14	NA	TRBJ2-2	CASSQGQYNTGELFF	TGTGCCAGCAGCCAAGGGCAGTACAACACCGGGGAGCTGTTTTTT
TRBD1	TRBV18	NA	TRBJ1-3	CASSEQGAISGNTIYF	TGTGCCAGCTCAGAACAGGGGGCTATCTCTGGAAACACCATATATTTT
NA	TRBV28	NA	TRBJ2-7	CASSLLRGRDYEQYF	TGTGCCAGCAGTTTACTGCGGGGTAGGGACTACGAGCAGTACTTC
NA	TRBV7-9	NA	TRBJ2-7	CASSLVLKPPYEQYF	TGTGCCAGCAGCTTAGTTCTCAAGCCCCCCTACGAGCAGTACTTC
NA	TRBV19	NA	TRBJ2-2	CASSIYRMNTGELFF	TGTGCCAGTAGTATATATCGAATGAACACCGGGGAGCTGTTTTTT
TRBD1	TRBV18	once	TRBJ2-7	CASSQSQGAEEQYF	TGTGCCAGCTCACAATCTCAGGGGGCGGAAGAGCAGTACTTC
NA	TRBV19	NA	TRBJ1-5	CASSIDFTGNQPQHF	TGTGCCAGTAGTATAGATTTTACAGGCAATCAGCCCCAGCATTTT
NA	TRBV11-2	NA	TRBJ2-7	CASSLTKSYEQYF	TGTGCCAGCAGCTTAACCAAGAGTTACGAGCAGTACTTC
NA	TRBV19	NA	TRBJ1-2	CASSIDEGDPSYGYTF	TGTGCCAGTAGTATAGATGAGGGGGATCCATCGTATGGCTACACCTTC
NA	TRBV7-9	once	TRBJ1-1	CASSYPGGNTEAFF	TGTGCCAGCAGCTACCCTGGGGGGAACACTGAAGCTTTCTTT
NA	TRBV3-1/TRBV3-2	NA	TRBJ1-4	CASSQDHRYLTGKLFF	TGTGCCAGCAGCCAAGATCATCGGTACCTGACGGGAAAACTGTTTTTT
NA	TRBV19	NA	TRBJ2-7	CASSPSVGEQYF	TGTGCCAGTAGTCCTTCGGTTGGTGAGCAGTACTTC
TRBD1	TRBV28	NA	TRBJ2-1	CASRPGQGANEQFF	TGTGCCAGCAGACCCGGACAGGGGGCAAATGAGCAGTTCTTC
NA	TRBV6-2/TRBV6-3	NA	TRBJ1-5	CASSYSTAGNQPQHF	TGTGCCAGCAGTTACTCGACGGCAGGGAATCAGCCCCAGCATTTT
TRBD2	TRBV6-4	NA	TRBJ2-1	CASRDSGGAGNEQFF	TGTGCCAGCAGGGATAGCGGGGGGGCCGGGAATGAGCAGTTCTTC
NA	TRBV28	NA	TRBJ1-2	CASTSDSYGYTF	TGTGCCAGCACCTCGGACAGTTATGGCTACACCTTC
TRBD1	TRBV5-6	NA	TRBJ2-7	CASSLGQGADEQYF	TGTGCCAGCAGCTTGGGACAGGGGGCCGACGAGCAGTACTTC
TRBD2	TRBV28	NA	TRBJ2-1	CASSSSWEGRGEQFF	TGTGCCAGCAGTTCGTCCTGGGAGGGCCGGGGTGAGCAGTTCTTC
NA	TRBV28	NA	TRBJ1-6	CASTDEVGISYNSPLHF	TGTGCCAGCACCGACGAGGTGGGAATATCCTATAATTCACCCCTCCACTTT
NA	TRBV7-6	NA	TRBJ1-1	CASSLDWGAGAEAFF	TGTGCCAGCAGCTTAGATTGGGGGGCCGGGGCTGAAGCTTTCTTT